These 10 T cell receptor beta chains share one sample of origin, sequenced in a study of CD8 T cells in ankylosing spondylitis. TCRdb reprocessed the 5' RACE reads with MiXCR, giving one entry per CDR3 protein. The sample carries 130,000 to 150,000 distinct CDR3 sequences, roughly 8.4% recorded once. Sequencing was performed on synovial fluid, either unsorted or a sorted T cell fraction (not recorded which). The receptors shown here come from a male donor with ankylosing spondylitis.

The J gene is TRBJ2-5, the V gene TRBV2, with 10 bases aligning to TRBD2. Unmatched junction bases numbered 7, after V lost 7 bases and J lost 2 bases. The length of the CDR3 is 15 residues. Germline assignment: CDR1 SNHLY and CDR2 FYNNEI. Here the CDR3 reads CASTSSGGVQETQYF. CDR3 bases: TGTGCCAGCACATCTAGCGGGGGCGTACAAGAGACCCAGTACTTC.

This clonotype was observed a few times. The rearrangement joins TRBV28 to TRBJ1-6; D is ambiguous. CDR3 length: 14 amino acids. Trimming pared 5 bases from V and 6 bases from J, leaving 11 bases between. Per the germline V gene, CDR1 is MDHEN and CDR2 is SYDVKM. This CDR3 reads CASSLLQSNSPLHF. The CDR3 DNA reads TGTGCCAGCAGTCTCCTACAGAGTAATTCACCCCTCCACTTT. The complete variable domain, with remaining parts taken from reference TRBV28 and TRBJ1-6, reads DVKVTQSSRYLVKRTGEKVFLECVQDMDHENMFWYRQDPGLGLRLIYFSYDVKMKEKGDIPEGYSVSREKKERFSLILESASTNQTSMYLCASSLLQSNSPLHFGNGTRLTVT.

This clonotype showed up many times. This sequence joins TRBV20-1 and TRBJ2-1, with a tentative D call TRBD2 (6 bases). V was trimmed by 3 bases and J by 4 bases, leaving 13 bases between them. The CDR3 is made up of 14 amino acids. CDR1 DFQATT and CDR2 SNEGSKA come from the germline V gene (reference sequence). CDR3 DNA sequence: TGCAGTGCTAGGGGGCCTAGCGTTTACAATGAGCAGTTCTTC. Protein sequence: CSARGPSVYNEQFF.

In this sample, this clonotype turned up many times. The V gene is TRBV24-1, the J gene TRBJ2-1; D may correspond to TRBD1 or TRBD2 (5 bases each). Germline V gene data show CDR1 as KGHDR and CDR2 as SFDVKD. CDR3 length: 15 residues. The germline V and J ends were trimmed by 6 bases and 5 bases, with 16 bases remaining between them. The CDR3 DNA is TGTGCCACCAGTAACTCCGGGCCGGGACACAATGAGCAGTTCTTC. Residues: CATSNSGPGHNEQFF.

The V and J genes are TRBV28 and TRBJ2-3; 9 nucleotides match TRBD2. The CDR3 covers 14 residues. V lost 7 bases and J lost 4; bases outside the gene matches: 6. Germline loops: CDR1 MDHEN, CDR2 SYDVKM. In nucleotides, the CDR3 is TGTGCCAGCACCCGCGGGGGGGCCCCAGATACGCAGTATTTT. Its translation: CASTRGGAPDTQYF.

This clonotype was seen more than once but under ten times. The CDR3 nucleotides are TGCGCCAGCAGCGCAGGTCCCGCTAGCGGGAGGGTCGATACGCAGTATTTT. Residues: CASSAGPASGRVDTQYF. The genes are TRBV5-1 and TRBJ2-3; TRBD2 matches at 12 bases. V dropped 4 bases and J dropped 6; count of bases not matched to a gene: 12. The CDR3 loop spans 17 amino acids. From germline, CDR1 is SGHRS and CDR2 YFSETQ. Filled out from reference TRBV5-1 and TRBJ2-3, the complete variable domain reads KAGVTQTPRYLIKTRGQQVTLSCSPISGHRSVSWYQQTPGQGLQFLFEYFSETQRNKGNFPGRFSGRQFSNSRSEMNVSTLELGDSALYLCASSAGPASGRVDTQYFGPGTRLTVL.

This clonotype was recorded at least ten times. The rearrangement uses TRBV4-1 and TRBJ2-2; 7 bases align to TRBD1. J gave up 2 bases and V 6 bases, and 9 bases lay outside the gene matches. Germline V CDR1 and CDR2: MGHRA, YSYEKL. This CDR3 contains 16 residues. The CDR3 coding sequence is TGCGCCAGCAGGCGAGAGGGGGCCCGAAACACCGGGGAGCTGTTTTTT. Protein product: CASRREGARNTGELFF.

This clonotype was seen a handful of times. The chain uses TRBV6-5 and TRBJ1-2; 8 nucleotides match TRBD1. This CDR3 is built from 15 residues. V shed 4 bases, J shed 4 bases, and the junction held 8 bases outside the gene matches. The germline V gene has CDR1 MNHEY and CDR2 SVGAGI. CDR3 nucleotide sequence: TGTGCCAGCAGTTCCCCACAGGGGGGAAGCTATGGCTACACCTTC. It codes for CASSSPQGGSYGYTF.

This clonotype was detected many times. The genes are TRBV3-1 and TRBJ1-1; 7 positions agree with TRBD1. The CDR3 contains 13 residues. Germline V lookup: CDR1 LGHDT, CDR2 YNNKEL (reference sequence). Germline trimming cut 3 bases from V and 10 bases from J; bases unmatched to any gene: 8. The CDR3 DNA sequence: TGTGCCAGCAGCCAGTGGACAGGAAGAGGAGCTTTCTTT. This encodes CASSQWTGRGAFF.

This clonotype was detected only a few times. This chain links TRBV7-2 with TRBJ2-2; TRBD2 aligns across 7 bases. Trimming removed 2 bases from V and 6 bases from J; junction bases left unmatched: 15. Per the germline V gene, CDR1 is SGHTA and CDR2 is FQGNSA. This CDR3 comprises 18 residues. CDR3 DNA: TGTGCCAGCAGCTTATCCCGGGGGGATAGGAGATGGTCCGGGGAGCTGTTTTTT. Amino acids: CASSLSRGDRRWSGELFF.